This T cell receptor (beta chain) came from a study of neoadjuvant anti-PD-1 for oral cavity cancer. Study summary: Nivolumab at 3 mg/kg was mostly given biweekly, three to four doses, pre-surgery.

CDR1 is GTSNPN, CDR2 SVGIG, per germline (reference sequence). The V and J ends lost 0 bases and 6 bases, in that order; junction bases with no gene match: 9. This CDR3 comprises 15 residues. Time point defined: after neoadjuvant nivolumab, at surgical resection. This clone has ten or more counts. Clones were read by immunoSEQ multiplex PCR, and TCRdb kept only the in-frame ones, dropping some. The profile shows 20,000 to 30,000 clones, 26% of them singletons. This TCR was recovered from a person between 40 and 85 years old with oral cavity squamous cell carcinoma. The specimen was tumor tissue, collected after nivolumab (anti-PD-1) treatment. This rearrangement joins TRBV30 to TRBJ1-1; 8 nucleotides align to TRBD1. The CDR3 DNA reads as TGTGCCTGGAGTGTAATGGACAGGGTGAGTGCTGAAGCTTTCTTT. Its protein is CAWSVMDRVSAEAFF. The full variable domain, in which reference TRBV30 and TRBJ1-1 provide the parts outside the CDR3, is SQTIHQWPATLVQPVGSPLSLECTVEGTSNPNLYWYRQAAGRGLQLLFYSVGIGQISSEVPQNLSASRPQDRQFILSSKKLLLSDSGFYLCAWSVMDRVSAEAFFGQGTRLTVV.